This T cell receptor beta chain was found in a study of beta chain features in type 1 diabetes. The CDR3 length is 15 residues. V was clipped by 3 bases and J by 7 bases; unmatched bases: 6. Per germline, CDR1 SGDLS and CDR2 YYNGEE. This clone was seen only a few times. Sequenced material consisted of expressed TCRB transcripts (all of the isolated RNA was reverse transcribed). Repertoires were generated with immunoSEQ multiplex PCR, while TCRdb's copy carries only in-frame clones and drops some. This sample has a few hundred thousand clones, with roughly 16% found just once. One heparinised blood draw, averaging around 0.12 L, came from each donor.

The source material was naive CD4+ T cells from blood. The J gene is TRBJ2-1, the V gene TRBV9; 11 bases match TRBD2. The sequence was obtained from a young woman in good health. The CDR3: CASSGGSSGRNEQFF. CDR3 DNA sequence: TGTGCCAGCAGCGGAGGCTCTAGCGGGAGGAATGAGCAGTTCTTC.